Each of the 17 T cell receptor beta chains below was sequenced from the same sample in a study of blood T cell repertoires in COVID-19. Here immunoSEQ multiplex PCR was the method, and the copy in TCRdb shows in-frame clones only, minus some. Of approximately 69,000 clones listed, about 90% are singletons. The sequencing sample was made of peripheral blood. These receptors all come from a human donor in a cohort sampled during active COVID-19.

J is TRBJ1-2 and V is TRBV3-1 (or the pseudogene TRBV3-2); perhaps TRBD1 as D (6 bases). Germline V CDR1 and CDR2: LGHDT, YNNKEL (reference sequence). This CDR3 has 12 residues. V was clipped by 4 bases and J by 3 bases, with 6 bases between them. CDR3 nucleotide sequence: TGTGCCAGCAGCCCAGGGGACTATGGCTACACCTTC. This gives the protein CASSPGDYGYTF.

The chain uses TRBV10-3 and TRBJ2-7; perhaps TRBD1 as D (6 bases). The CDR3 length is 13 residues. The germline V gene has CDR1 ENHRY and CDR2 SYGVKD. The ends were cut back, 6 bases at V and 6 bases at J, with 15 bases in the middle. This CDR3 reads CAISGTSPSEQYF. CDR3 in DNA: TGTGCCATCAGCGGGACAAGCCCGTCCGAGCAGTACTTC.

This rearrangement joins TRBV21-1 to TRBJ2-7; TRBD1 reflects the table's D call only, with no check against the DNA. TRBV21-1 is deemed a pseudogene. This CDR3 contains 16 residues. DNA of the CDR3: TGTGCCAGCAGCAACAGGCTTGATCTGAGCTCCTACGAGCAGTACTTC. Translating it yields CASSNRLDLSSYEQYF.

The CDR3 sequence is CAFNLRGKNTEAFF. The CDR3 DNA is TGTGCCTTCAACCTCAGGGGAAAGAACACTGAAGCTTTCTTT. This chain links TRBV30 with TRBJ1-1; weak D call: TRBD1 (6 bases). Trimming removed 7 bases at V and 1 base at J, with 16 bases between. The CDR3 covers 14 residues. Germline lookup yields CDR1 GTSNPN and CDR2 SVGIG (reference sequence).

This chain uses TRBV10-1 with TRBJ1-1; a weak D match, TRBD1 (5 bases). CDR1 and CDR2 from the germline V gene are WNHNN and SYGVQD (reference sequence). The CDR3 consists of 13 residues. Trimming stripped 3 bases from V and 4 bases from J, with 9 bases between. The CDR3 bases are TGCGCCAGCAGTGACGGGGGATGCACTGAAGCTTTCTTT. Amino acid sequence: CASSDGGCTEAFF.

The J gene is TRBJ2-4, the V gene TRBV6-1, with D possibly being TRBD2 (6 bases). Per germline, CDR1 MNHNS and CDR2 SASEGT. Between the trimmed V and J ends, which lost 1 base and 1 base, there was a span of 8 bases. This CDR3 spans 15 amino acids. CDR3 sequence (DNA): TGTGCCAGCAGTGAAGGCGGGACCGCCAAAAACATTCAGTACTTC. It yields the protein CASSEGGTAKNIQYF.

This chain connects TRBV7-2 to TRBJ2-5, with 9 bases aligning to TRBD1. The CDR3 sequence is 15 residues long. Germline V gene sequence: CDR1 SGHTA, CDR2 FQGNSA. Losses at the gene ends were 5 bases for V and 5 bases for J; bases not matched to a gene: 9. The CDR3 nucleotides are TGTGCCAGCAGCGTGGGACAGGGTGGATTTGAGACCCAGTACTTC. It translates to CASSVGQGGFETQYF.

CDR3 sequence reads: CASSRDRSSYNEQFF. The CDR3 region has the DNA TGTGCCAGCTCACGAGATAGGAGCTCCTACAATGAGCAGTTCTTC. The chain links TRBV18 to TRBJ2-1; the D is unclear. V was shortened by 4 bases and J by 0 bases, with 10 bases between the two germline ends. The CDR3 extends over 15 amino acids. Germline V CDR1 and CDR2: KGHSH, LQKENI.

CDR3 bases: TGTGCCAGCAAGGAGGGGGCTGGAGAGACCCAGTACTTC. It is translated as CASKEGAGETQYF. V and J are TRBV7-2 and TRBJ2-5; possibly TRBD1 for D (7 bases). V lost 7 bases, J lost 4 bases, and 13 bases lay in between. Germline CDR1 is SGHTA and CDR2 is FQGNSA. The CDR3 has 13 amino acids.

The rearrangement links TRBV19 to TRBJ1-2; 9 positions match TRBD1. Germline CDR1 LNHDA, CDR2 SQIVND (reference sequence). Germline trimming cut 3 bases from V and 4 bases from J; bases unmatched to any gene: 3. This CDR3 region has 14 residues. CDR3 DNA sequence: TGTGCCAGTAGTATGGACAGGGGAGGCTATGGCTACACCTTC. It specifies CASSMDRGGYGYTF.

J is TRBJ1-1 and V is TRBV30; 8 bases agree with TRBD1. The CDR3 is 13 amino acids. Germline V gene lookup returns CDR1 GTSNPN and CDR2 SVGIG (reference sequence). V gave up 8 bases and J gave up 4 bases; unmatched junction bases: 9. The CDR3 here is CAADRVWITEAFF. The CDR3 DNA follows: TGTGCCGCGGACAGGGTGTGGATCACTGAAGCTTTCTTT.

This chain connects TRBV7-9 to TRBJ1-4, with 11 bases identical to TRBD1. Unmatched junction bases numbered 4, after V lost 5 bases and J lost 8 bases. CDR1 and CDR2 (germline): SEHNR, FQNEAQ (reference sequence). There are 14 residues in the CDR3. The CDR3 nucleotides are TGTGCCAGCAGCACCGGGACAGGGGGAGAAAAACTGTTTTTT. Protein sequence: CASSTGTGGEKLFF.

The genes are TRBV18 and TRBJ1-5; 8 bases match TRBD1. J gave up 10 bases and V 6 bases, and 5 bases lay outside the gene matches. CDR1 is KGHSH, CDR2 LQKENI, per germline. This CDR3 spans 12 amino acids. CDR3 in DNA: TGTGCCAGCTCCGGGGACAGGTCCCCCCAGCATTTT. It specifies CASSGDRSPQHF.

Notes on this clone: This sample includes further DNA sequences coding for the same CDR3. This chain connects TRBV18 to TRBJ1-5; 9 nucleotides agree with TRBD1. V was clipped by 3 bases and J by 2 bases; unmatched bases: 2. Germline V lookup: CDR1 KGHSH, CDR2 LQKENI. CDR3 length: 15 amino acids. CDR3 loop: CASSPDRGGNQPQHF. The CDR3 nucleotides are TGTGCCAGCTCACCGGACAGGGGAGGCAATCAGCCCCAGCATTTT. The entire variable domain, with the rest obtained from reference TRBV18 and TRBJ1-5, is as follows: NAGVMQNPRHLVRRRGQEARLRCSPMKGHSHVYWYRQLPEEGLKFMVYLQKENIIDESGMPKERFSAEFPKEGPSILRIQQVVRGDSAAYFCASSPDRGGNQPQHFGDGTRLSIL.

This chain uses TRBV5-1 with TRBJ1-2, with TRBD1 matching over 7 bases. This CDR3 has 16 amino acids. Germline V gene lookup returns CDR1 SGHRS and CDR2 YFSETQ. V was clipped by 4 bases and J by 5 bases; unmatched bases: 14. In nucleotides, the CDR3 is TGCGCCAGCAGCCTAGACCCCTCCGGGACAGCTTATGGCTACACCTTC. Amino acids: CASSLDPSGTAYGYTF.

This chain uses TRBV2 with TRBJ1-5, with no clear D. V shed 8 bases and J shed 7 bases, with 15 bases lying between them. CDR1 is SNHLY and CDR2 is FYNNEI in the germline V gene. The CDR3 covers 13 residues. The CDR3 nucleotides read TGTGCCAGCCGGGAGGGAGAGTGGCAGCCCCAGCATTTT. Residues: CASREGEWQPQHF.

V is TRBV6-5 and J is TRBJ2-5; tentative D call: TRBD2 (6 bases). This CDR3 region has 16 residues. Germline lookup yields CDR1 MNHEY and CDR2 SVGAGI. Trimming stripped 2 bases from V and 2 bases from J, with 15 bases between. DNA of the CDR3: TGTGCCAGCAGTTACCGGGGACCAGGGAGGCAAGAGACCCAGTACTTC. Translation: CASSYRGPGRQETQYF.